Listed below are T cell receptor beta chains from one sample, sequenced in a study of chemoradiotherapy in HPV16-positive cancers. Only in-frame clones appear in the TCRdb table, and some are missing; sequencing was by immunoSEQ multiplex PCR. The sample includes under 800 clones, approximately 87% of them seen just once. The source material was tumor tissue, sampled from a patient who underwent chemoradiotherapy. The receptors stem from a human donor with HPV-associated anogenital cancer. Each CDR3 is given with its conserved first and last residue. The order of the fields is V gene, J gene, CDR3 protein.

v_gene: TRBV29-1; j_gene: TRBJ1-1; CDR3aa: CSVDLRTGGAEAFF
v_gene: TRBV5-4; j_gene: TRBJ2-1; CDR3aa: CASSWDPSGEQFF
v_gene: TRBV2; j_gene: TRBJ1-6; CDR3aa: CASSDSLGTGNSPLHF
v_gene: TRBV28; j_gene: TRBJ2-7; CDR3aa: CASSPTGLHEQYF
v_gene: TRBV18; j_gene: TRBJ1-1; CDR3aa: CASSPGQGIVFF
v_gene: TRBV5-4; j_gene: TRBJ2-3; CDR3aa: CASSLKLAGASTDTQYF
v_gene: TRBV11-3; j_gene: TRBJ2-7; CDR3aa: CASSPSGTGLWEQYF
v_gene: TRBV18; j_gene: TRBJ2-6; CDR3aa: CASSPSGANVLTF
v_gene: TRBV2; j_gene: TRBJ2-1; CDR3aa: CASRLPPWSSYNEQFF
v_gene: TRBV9; j_gene: TRBJ2-2; CDR3aa: CASSVSQGAGELFF
v_gene: TRBV2; j_gene: TRBJ1-1; CDR3aa: CASSRGLSDTEAFF
v_gene: TRBV11-2; j_gene: TRBJ1-6; CDR3aa: CASSPPRSPPLHF
v_gene: TRBV6-4; j_gene: TRBJ2-2; CDR3aa: CASSDHGGTGELFF
v_gene: TRBV7-8; j_gene: TRBJ1-1; CDR3aa: CASSPNRNTEAFF
v_gene: TRBV5-4; j_gene: TRBJ1-2; CDR3aa: CASSFGQGSLHGYTF
v_gene: TRBV7-9; j_gene: TRBJ1-1; CDR3aa: CASSLDQFEAFF
v_gene: TRBV23-1; j_gene: TRBJ1-5; CDR3aa: CASSHSERSNQPQHF
v_gene: TRBV19; j_gene: TRBJ1-2; CDR3aa: CASSAGGVGYTF
v_gene: TRBV6-1; j_gene: -; CDR3aa: CASSFRSGQNYEQYF
v_gene: TRBV19; j_gene: TRBJ2-2; CDR3aa: CASKFRGETGELFF
v_gene: TRBV2; j_gene: TRBJ1-6; CDR3aa: CASSEGDRGASPLHF
v_gene: TRBV4-1; j_gene: TRBJ1-1; CDR3aa: CASSQEKEGGYNGGTEAFF
v_gene: TRBV10-3; j_gene: TRBJ1-2; CDR3aa: CASLRDSALNYGYTF
v_gene: TRBV18; j_gene: TRBJ1-4; CDR3aa: CASSPRGDQEKLFF
v_gene: TRBV9; j_gene: TRBJ1-1; CDR3aa: CASSPRGGQGENTEAFF
v_gene: TRBV5-4; j_gene: TRBJ2-5; CDR3aa: CASSLAGIQETQYF
v_gene: TRBV5-8; j_gene: TRBJ2-3; CDR3aa: CASSETGVFGDTQYF
v_gene: TRBV6-6; j_gene: TRBJ1-1; CDR3aa: CASSYHPGYEAFF
v_gene: TRBV2; j_gene: TRBJ1-2; CDR3aa: CASTPGQSVYGYTF
v_gene: TRBV11-3; j_gene: TRBJ1-6; CDR3aa: CASSLDRGSNSPLHF
v_gene: TRBV18; j_gene: TRBJ2-1; CDR3aa: CASSPVSGQNNEQFF
v_gene: TRBV9; j_gene: TRBJ2-1; CDR3aa: CASSAPSSYNEQFF
v_gene: TRBV18; j_gene: TRBJ1-2; CDR3aa: CASSPGTGMYGYTF
v_gene: TRBV5-4; j_gene: TRBJ2-2; CDR3aa: CASSLGRVANTGELFF
v_gene: TRBV28; j_gene: TRBJ1-2; CDR3aa: CASSHPRAANYGYTF
v_gene: TRBV21-1; j_gene: TRBJ2-6; CDR3aa: CASSPKEQSRANVLTF
v_gene: TRBV7-2; j_gene: TRBJ1-6; CDR3aa: CASSSNRGFSNSPLHF